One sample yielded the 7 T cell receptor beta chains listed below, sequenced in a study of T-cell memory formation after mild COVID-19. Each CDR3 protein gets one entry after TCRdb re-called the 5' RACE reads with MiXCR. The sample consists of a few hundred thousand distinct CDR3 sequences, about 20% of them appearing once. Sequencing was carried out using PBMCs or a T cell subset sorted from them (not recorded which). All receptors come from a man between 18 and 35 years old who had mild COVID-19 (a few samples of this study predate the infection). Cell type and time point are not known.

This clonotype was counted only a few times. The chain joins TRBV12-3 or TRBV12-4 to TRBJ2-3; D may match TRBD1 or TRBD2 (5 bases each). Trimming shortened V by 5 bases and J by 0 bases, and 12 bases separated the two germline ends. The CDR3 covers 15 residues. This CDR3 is CASSTGTLSTDTQYF. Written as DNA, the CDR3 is TGTGCCAGCAGTACCGGGACGCTTAGCACAGATACGCAGTATTTT.

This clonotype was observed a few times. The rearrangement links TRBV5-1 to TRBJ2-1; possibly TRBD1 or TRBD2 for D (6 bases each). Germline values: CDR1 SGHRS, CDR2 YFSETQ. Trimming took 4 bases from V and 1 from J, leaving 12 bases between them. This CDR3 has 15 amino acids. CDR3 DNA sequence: TGCGCCAGCAGCCAGGAGGGGGATTCCTACAATGAGCAGTTCTTC. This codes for CASSQEGDSYNEQFF.

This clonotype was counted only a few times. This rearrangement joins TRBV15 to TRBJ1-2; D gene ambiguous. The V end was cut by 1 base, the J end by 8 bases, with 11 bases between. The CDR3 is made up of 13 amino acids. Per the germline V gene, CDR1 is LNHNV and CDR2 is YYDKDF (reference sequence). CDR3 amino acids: CATSRVTSSGYTF. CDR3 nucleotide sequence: TGTGCCACCAGCAGAGTTACCAGTTCAGGCTACACCTTC.

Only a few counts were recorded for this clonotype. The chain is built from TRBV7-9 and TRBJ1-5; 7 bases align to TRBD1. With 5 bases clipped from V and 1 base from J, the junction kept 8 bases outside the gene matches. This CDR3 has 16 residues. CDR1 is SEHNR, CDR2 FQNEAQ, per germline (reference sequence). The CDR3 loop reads CASSRDRVGSNQPQHF. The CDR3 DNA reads TGTGCCAGCAGCCGTGACAGGGTTGGCAGCAATCAGCCCCAGCATTTT.

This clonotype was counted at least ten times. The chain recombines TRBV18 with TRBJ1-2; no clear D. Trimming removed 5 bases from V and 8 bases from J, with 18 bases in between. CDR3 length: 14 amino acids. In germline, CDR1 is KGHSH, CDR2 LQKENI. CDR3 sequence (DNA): TGTGCCAGCTCAGCGGCAAACTCGGATGTAGGCTACACCTTC. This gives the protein CASSAANSDVGYTF. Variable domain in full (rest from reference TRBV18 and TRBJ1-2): NAGVMQNPRHLVRRRGQEARLRCSPMKGHSHVYWYRQLPEEGLKFMVYLQKENIIDESGMPKERFSAEFPKEGPSILRIQQVVRGDSAAYFCASSAANSDVGYTFGSGTRLTVV.

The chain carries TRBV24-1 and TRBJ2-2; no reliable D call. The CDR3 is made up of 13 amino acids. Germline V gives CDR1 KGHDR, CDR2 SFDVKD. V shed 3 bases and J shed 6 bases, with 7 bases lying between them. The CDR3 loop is CATSDLSAGELFF. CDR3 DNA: TGTGCCACCAGTGATCTCAGCGCCGGGGAGCTGTTTTTT.

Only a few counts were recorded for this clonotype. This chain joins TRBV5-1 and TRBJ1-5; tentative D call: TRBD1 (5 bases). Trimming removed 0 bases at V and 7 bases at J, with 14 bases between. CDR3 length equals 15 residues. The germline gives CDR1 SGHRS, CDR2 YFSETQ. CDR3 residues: CASSLADLGDQPQHF. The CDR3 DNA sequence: TGCGCCAGCAGCTTGGCCGACCTAGGGGACCAGCCCCAGCATTTT.